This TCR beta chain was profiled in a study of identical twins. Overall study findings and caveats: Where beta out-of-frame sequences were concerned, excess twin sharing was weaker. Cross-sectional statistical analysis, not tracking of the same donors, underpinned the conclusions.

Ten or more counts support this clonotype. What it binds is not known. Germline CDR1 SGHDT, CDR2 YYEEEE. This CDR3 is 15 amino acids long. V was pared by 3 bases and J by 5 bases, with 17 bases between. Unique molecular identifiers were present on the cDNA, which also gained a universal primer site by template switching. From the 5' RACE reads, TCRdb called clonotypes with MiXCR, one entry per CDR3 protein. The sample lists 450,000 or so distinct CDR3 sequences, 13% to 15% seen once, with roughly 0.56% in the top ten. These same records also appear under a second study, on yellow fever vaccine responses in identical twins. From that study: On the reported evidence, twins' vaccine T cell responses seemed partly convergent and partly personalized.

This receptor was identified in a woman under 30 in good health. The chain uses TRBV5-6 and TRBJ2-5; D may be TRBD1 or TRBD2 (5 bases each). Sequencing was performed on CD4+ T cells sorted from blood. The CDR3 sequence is CASSYPRGVSETQYF. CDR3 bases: TGTGCCAGCAGCTATCCGAGAGGGGTTTCGGAGACCCAGTACTTC.